This T cell receptor beta chain is from a study of shared clonotypes between healthy human individuals. For the study at large: Serving as donors were two women and three men, whose ages spanned 18 to 49.

Clones were sequenced by immunoSEQ multiplex PCR, and TCRdb holds only the in-frame ones, with some missing. The profile shows about 2.3 million clones, 85% to 95% of them singletons. A note on this clone: Its antigen remains unidentified. This sample includes further DNA sequences coding for the same CDR3.

Study observations and caveats: Clonotypes shared by all four sorted-subset donors had higher generation probabilities than non-shared clonotypes.

This CDR3 has 15 amino acids. Germline CDR1 is SGHRS and CDR2 is YFSETQ. Trimming removed 0 bases from V and 5 bases from J; junction bases left unmatched: 6. The rearrangement links TRBV5-1 to TRBJ2-5, with 8 bases fitting TRBD1. The clonotype comes from a man between 18 and 35 years old in good health. Some clones in this sample may be carry-over from other donors' samples. The sequenced sample consisted of naive CD4+ T cells from PBMCs. Subset: CD45RA+ positively selected. The CDR3 nucleotides read TGCGCCAGCAGCTTGGTCACAGGGGGAGAGGAGACCCAGTACTTC. It translates to CASSLVTGGEETQYF.